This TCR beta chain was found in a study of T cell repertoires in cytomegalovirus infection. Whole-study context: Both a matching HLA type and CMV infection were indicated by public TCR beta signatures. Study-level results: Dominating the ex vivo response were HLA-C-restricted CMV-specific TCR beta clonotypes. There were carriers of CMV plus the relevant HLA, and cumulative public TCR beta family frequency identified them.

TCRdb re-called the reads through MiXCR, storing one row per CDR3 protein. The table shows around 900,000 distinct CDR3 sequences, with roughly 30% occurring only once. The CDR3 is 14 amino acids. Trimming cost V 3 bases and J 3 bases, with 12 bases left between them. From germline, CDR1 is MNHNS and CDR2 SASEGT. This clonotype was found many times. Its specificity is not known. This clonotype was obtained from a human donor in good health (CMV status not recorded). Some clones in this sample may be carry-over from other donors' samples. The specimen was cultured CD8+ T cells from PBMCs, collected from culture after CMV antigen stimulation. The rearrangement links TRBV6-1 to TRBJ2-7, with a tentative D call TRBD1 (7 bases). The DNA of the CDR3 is TGTGCCAGCAGTGATGGAGGGGGCGGCTACGAGCAGTACTTC. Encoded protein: CASSDGGGGYEQYF.